This T cell receptor beta chain emerged from a study of OX40 agonist ivuxolimab in advanced cancers. The table came from immunoSEQ multiplex PCR; TCRdb's copy has only in-frame clones and leaves some out. Here the sample spans 40,000 to 50,000 clones, 88% being singletons. On this clone itself: What it recognizes is unknown.

General observations from the study: Certain nonresponding patients likewise had low normalized T-cell clonal expansion.

V gave up 3 bases and J gave up 4 bases; unmatched junction bases: 8. Looked up from germline, CDR1 is SGHDT and CDR2 is YYEEEE. CDR3 length: 15 amino acids. The TCR originated in an adult with an advanced solid tumor such as melanoma, head and neck, liver or kidney cancer. The sample was CD4+ or CD8+ T cells sorted from blood, taken in a trial of the OX40 agonist ivuxolimab. The genes are TRBV5-6 and TRBJ2-7; 9 nucleotides match TRBD2. The CDR3 coding sequence is TGTGCCAGCAGCTCGCGTAGCGGGAGAGAATACGAGCAGTACTTC. Encoded protein: CASSSRSGREYEQYF.